This T cell receptor (beta chain) comes out of a study of blood T cell repertoires in COVID-19. Across the whole study: Samples taken during acute and convalescent COVID-19 were collected in the United States, Italy and Spain.

The assay was immunoSEQ multiplex PCR, and TCRdb's table has in-frame clones only and misses some. The repertoire holds about 260,000 clones, with 85% to 90% as singletons. The clonotype was recovered from a woman aged 25 to 39 with acute COVID-19. Source material: PBMCs or T cells enriched from blood (not recorded which).

CDR3 DNA sequence: TGTGCCAGCAGCTCCACCCCTAAAAGCTGCGCCAGGGGGCGAGAACAAGCAACTAATGAAAAACTGTTTTTT. Translation gives CASSSTPKSCARGREQATNEKLFF. The V call is TRBV7-1, the J call TRBJ1-4; 8 bases match TRBD1. TRBV7-1 is given ORF status, its function remaining uncertain. This CDR3 spans 24 amino acids. V gave up 3 bases and J gave up 0 bases; unmatched junction bases: 27.